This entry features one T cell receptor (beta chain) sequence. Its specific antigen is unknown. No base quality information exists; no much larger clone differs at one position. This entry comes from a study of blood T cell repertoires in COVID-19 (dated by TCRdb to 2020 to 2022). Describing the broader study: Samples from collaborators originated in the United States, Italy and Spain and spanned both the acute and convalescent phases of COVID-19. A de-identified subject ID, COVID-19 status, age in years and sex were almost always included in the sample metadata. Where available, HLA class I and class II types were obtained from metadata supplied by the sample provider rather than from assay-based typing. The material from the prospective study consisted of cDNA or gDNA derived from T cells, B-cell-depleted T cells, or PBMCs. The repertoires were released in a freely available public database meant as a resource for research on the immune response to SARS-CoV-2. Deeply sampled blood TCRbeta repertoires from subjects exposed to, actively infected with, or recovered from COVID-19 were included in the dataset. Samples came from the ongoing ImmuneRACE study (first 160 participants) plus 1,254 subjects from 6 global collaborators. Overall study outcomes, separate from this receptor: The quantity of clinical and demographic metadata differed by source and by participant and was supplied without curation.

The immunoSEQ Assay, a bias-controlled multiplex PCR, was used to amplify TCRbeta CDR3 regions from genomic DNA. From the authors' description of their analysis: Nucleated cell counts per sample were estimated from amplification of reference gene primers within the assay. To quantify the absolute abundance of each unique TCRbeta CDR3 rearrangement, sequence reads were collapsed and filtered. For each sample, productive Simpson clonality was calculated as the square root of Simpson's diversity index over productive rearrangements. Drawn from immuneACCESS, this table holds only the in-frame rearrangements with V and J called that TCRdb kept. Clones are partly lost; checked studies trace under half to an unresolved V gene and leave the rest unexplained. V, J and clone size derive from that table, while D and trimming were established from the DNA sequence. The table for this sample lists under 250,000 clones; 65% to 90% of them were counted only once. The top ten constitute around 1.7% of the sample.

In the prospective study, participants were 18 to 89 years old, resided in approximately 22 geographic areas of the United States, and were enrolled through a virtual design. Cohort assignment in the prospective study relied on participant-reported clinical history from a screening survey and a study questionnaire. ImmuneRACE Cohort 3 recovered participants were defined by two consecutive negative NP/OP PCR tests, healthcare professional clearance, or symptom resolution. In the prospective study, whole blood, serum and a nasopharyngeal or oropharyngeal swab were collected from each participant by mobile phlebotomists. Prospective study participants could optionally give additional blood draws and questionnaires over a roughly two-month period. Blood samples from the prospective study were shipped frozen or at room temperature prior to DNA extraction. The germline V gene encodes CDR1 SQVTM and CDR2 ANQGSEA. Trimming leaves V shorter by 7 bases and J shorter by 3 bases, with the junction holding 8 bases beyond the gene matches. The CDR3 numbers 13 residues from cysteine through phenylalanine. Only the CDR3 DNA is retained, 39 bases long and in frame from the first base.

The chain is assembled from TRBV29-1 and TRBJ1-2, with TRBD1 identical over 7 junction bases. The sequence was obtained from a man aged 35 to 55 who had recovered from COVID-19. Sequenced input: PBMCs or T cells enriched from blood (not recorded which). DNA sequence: TGCAGCGCCTCAGACAGGGAGGACTATGGCTACACCTTC. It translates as CSASDREDYGYTF.